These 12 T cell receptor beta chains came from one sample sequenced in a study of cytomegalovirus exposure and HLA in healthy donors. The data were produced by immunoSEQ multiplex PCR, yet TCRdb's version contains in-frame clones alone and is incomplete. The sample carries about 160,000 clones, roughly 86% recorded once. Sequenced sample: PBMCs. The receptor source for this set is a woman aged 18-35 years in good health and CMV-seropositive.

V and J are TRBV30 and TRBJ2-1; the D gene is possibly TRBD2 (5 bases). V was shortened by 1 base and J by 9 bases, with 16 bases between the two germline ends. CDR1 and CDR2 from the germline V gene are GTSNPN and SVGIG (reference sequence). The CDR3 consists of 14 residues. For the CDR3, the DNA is TGTGCCTGGAGTGGGGGTGGGAGTATATCTGAGCAGTTCTTC. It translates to CAWSGGGSISEQFF.

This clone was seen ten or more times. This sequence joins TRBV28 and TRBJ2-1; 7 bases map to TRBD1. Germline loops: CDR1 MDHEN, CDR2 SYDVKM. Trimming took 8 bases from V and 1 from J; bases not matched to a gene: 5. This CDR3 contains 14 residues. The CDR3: CASQQGRSYNEQFF. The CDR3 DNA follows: TGTGCCAGCCAACAGGGGCGATCCTACAATGAGCAGTTCTTC.

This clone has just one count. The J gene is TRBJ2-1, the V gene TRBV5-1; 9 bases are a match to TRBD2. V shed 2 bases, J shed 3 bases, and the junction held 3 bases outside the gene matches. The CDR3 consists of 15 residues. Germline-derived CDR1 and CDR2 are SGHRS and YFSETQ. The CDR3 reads CASSLAGGDYNEQFF. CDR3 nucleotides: TGCGCCAGCAGCTTAGCGGGAGGCGACTACAATGAGCAGTTCTTC.

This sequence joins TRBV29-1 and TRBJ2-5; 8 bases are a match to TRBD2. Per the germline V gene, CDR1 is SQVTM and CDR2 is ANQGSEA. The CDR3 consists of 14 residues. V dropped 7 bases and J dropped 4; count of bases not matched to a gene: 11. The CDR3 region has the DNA TGCAGCGCTCCACCGGGGGGGGCCCCAGAGACCCAGTACTTC. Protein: CSAPPGGAPETQYF. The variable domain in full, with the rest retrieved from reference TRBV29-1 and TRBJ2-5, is SAVISQKPSRDICQRGTSLTIQCQVDSQVTMMFWYRQQPGQSLTLIATANQGSEATYESGFVIDKFPISRPNLTFSTLTVSNMSPEDSSIYLCSAPPGGAPETQYFGPGTRLLVL.

CDR3 region: CASKGTSGRPDTQYF. DNA for the CDR3: TGCGCCAGCAAAGGGACTAGCGGGAGGCCAGATACGCAGTATTTT. The chain carries TRBV5-1 and TRBJ2-3, with TRBD2 matching over 15 bases. The J segment lost 4 bases and the V segment lost 6 bases, leaving 3 bases of the junction unmatched. The CDR3 is 15 amino acids. The germline gives CDR1 SGHRS, CDR2 YFSETQ. The whole variable domain, remainder taken from reference TRBV5-1 and TRBJ2-3, is KAGVTQTPRYLIKTRGQQVTLSCSPISGHRSVSWYQQTPGQGLQFLFEYFSETQRNKGNFPGRFSGRQFSNSRSEMNVSTLELGDSALYLCASKGTSGRPDTQYFGPGTRLTVL.

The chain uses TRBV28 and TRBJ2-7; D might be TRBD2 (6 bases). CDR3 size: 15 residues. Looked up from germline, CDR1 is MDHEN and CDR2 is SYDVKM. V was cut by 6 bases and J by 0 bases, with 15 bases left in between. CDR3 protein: CASRGSGLSSYEQYF. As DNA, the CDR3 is TGTGCCAGCAGGGGCTCGGGACTGAGCTCCTACGAGCAGTACTTC.

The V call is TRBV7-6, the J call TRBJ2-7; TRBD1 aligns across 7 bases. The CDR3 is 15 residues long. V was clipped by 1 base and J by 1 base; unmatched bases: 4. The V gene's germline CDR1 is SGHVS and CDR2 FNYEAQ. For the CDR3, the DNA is TGTGCCAGCAGCTTAGACAGGGGTGATTCCTACGAGCAGTACTTC. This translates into CASSLDRGDSYEQYF.

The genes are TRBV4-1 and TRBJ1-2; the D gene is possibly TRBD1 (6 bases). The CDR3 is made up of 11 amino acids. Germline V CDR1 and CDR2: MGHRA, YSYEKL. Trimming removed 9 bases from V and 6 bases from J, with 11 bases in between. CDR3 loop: CASTQGNGYTF. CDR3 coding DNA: TGCGCCAGTACGCAGGGGAATGGCTACACCTTC.

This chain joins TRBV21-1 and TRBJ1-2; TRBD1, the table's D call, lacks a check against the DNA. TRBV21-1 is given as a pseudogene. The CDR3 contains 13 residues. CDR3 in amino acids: CASTGQGWSGYTF. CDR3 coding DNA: TGTGCCAGCACCGGACAGGGGTGGTCTGGCTACACCTTC.

CDR3 in amino acids: CASSLEREGNTGELFF. CDR3 DNA sequence: TGTGCCAGCAGTCTCGAGCGGGAGGGGAACACCGGGGAGCTGTTTTTT. The rearrangement uses TRBV2 and TRBJ2-2, with TRBD2 matching over 10 bases. CDR3 length equals 16 residues. V gave up 5 bases and J gave up 1 base; unmatched junction bases: 4. CDR1 SNHLY and CDR2 FYNNEI come from the germline V gene.

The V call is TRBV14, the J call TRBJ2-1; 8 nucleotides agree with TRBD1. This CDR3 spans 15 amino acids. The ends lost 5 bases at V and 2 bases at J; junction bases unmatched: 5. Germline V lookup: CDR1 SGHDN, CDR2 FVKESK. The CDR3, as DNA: TGTGCCAGCAGCGACAGGGGATTTGCCTACAATGAGCAGTTCTTC. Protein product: CASSDRGFAYNEQFF.

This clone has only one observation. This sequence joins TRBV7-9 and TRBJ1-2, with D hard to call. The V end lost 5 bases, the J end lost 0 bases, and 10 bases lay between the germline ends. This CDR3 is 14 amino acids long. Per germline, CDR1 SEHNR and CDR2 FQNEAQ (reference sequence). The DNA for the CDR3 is TGTGCCAGCAGCATCCAGTTTTCTAACTATGGCTACACCTTC. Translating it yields CASSIQFSNYGYTF.